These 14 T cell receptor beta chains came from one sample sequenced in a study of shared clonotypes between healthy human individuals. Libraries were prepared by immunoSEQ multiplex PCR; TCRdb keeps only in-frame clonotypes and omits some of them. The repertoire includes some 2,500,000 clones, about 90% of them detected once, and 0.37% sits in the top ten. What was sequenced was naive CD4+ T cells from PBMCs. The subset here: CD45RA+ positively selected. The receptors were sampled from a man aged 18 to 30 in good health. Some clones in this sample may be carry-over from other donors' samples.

This CDR3 is CASSLGGPSDEQFF. In nucleotides, the CDR3 is TGTGCCAGCAGCTTGGGGGGGCCAAGCGATGAGCAGTTCTTC. V gene TRBV7-3 combines with J gene TRBJ2-1, with D maybe TRBD2 (7 bases). Germline CDR1 reads SGHTA; CDR2 reads FQGTGA. Trimming stripped 3 bases from V and 8 bases from J, with 14 bases between. The CDR3 has 14 amino acids.

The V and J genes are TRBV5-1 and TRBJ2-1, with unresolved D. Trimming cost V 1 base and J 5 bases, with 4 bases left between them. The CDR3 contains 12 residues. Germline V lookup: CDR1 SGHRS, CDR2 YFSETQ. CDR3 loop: CASSLFNNEQFF. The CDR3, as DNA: TGCGCCAGCAGCTTGTTTAACAATGAGCAGTTCTTC.

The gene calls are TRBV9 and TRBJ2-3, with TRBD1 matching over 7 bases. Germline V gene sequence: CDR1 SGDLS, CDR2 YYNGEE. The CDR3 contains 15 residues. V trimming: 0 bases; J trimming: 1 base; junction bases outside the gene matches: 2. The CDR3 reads CASSVETGGTDTQYF. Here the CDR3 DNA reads TGTGCCAGCAGCGTAGAAACAGGGGGCACAGATACGCAGTATTTT.

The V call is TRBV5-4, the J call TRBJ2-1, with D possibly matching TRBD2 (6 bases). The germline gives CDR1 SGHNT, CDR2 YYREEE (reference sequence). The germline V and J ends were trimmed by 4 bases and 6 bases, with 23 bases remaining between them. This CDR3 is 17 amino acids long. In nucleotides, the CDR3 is TGTGCCAGCAGCCCTCCGGGACTCCCTTCGGAGATCAATGAGCAGTTCTTC. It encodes CASSPPGLPSEINEQFF.

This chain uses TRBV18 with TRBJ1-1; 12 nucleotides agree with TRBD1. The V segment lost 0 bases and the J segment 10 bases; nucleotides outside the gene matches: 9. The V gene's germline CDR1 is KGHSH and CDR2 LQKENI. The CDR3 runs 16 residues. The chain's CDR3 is CASSPPRGTGGSVAFF. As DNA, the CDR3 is TGTGCCAGCTCACCACCGAGGGGGACAGGGGGCAGTGTAGCTTTCTTT.

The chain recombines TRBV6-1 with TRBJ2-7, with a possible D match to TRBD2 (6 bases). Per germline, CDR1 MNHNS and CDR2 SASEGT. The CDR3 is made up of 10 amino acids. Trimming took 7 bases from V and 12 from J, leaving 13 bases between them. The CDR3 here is CASKGRDPYF. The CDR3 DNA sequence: TGTGCCAGCAAGGGGCGGGATCCGTACTTC.

The DNA for the CDR3 is TGTGCCAGCAGCCCCCAAAGTTGGGAAGAGACCCAGTACTTC. This sequence encodes CASSPQSWEETQYF. The chain uses TRBV7-9 and TRBJ2-5; D is unresolved. Germline values: CDR1 SEHNR, CDR2 FQNEAQ (reference sequence). With 5 bases removed from V and 3 bases from J, the gap between germline ends came to 13 bases. CDR3 length: 14 amino acids.

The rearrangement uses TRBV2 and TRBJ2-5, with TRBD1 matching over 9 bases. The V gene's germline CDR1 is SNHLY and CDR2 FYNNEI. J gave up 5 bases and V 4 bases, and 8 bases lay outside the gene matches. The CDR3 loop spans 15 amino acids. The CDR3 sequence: CASSGRDRVGETQYF. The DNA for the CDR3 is TGTGCCAGCAGTGGGCGGGACAGGGTTGGGGAGACCCAGTACTTC.

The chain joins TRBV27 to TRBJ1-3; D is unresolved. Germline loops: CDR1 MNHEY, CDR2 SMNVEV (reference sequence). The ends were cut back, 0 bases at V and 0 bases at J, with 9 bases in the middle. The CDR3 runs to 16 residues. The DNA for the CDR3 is TGTGCCAGCAGTTTATCGGGCCCGTTCTCTGGAAACACCATATATTTT. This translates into CASSLSGPFSGNTIYF.

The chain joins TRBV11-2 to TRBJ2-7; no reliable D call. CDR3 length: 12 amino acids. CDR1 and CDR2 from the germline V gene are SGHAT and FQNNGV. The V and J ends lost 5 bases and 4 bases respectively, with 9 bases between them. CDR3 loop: CASSHRRYEQYF. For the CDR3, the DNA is TGTGCCAGCAGCCATAGGAGATACGAGCAGTACTTC. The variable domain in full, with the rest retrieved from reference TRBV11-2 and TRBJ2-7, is EAGVAQSPRYKIIEKRQSVAFWCNPISGHATLYWYQQILGQGPKLLIQFQNNGVVDDSQLPKDRFSAERLKGVDSTLKIQPAKLEDSAVYLCASSHRRYEQYFGPGTRLTVT.

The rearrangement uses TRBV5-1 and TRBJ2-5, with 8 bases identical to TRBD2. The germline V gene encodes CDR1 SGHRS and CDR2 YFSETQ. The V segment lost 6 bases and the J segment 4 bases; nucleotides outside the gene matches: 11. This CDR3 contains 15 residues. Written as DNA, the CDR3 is TGCGCCAGCACCTTTACCGGGACTAGGGGAGAGACCCAGTACTTC. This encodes CASTFTGTRGETQYF.

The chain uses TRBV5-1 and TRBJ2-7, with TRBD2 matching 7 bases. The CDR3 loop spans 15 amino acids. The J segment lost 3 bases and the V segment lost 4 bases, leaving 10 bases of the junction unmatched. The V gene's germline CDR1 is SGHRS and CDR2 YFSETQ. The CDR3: CASSTLGGTDYEQYF. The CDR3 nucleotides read TGCGCCAGCAGCACTCTGGGAGGGACTGACTACGAGCAGTACTTC.

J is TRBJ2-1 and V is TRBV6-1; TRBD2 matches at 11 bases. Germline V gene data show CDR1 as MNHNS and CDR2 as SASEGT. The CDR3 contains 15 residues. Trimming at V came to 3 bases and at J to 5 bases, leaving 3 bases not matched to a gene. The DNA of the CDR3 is TGTGCCAGCAGTGACGGGACTAGCGGCAACAATGAGCAGTTCTTC. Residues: CASSDGTSGNNEQFF.

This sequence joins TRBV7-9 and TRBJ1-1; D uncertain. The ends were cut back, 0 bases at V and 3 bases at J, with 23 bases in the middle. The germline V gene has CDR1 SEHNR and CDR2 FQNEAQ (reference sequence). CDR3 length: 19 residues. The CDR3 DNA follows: TGTGCCAGCAGCTTAGCTCCCTCAGCGGACCCTCGGCGGGACACTGAAGCTTTCTTT. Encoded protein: CASSLAPSADPRRDTEAFF.